This is a list of T cell receptor beta chains from one sample in a study of shared clonotypes between healthy human individuals. The protocol was immunoSEQ multiplex PCR, while the TCRdb copy is restricted to in-frame clones and leaves out a portion. The table includes 2,500,000 or so clones, approximately 93% detected once. The sequenced sample was naive CD4+ T cells from PBMCs. The receptors were gathered from a man aged 18 to 30 in good health. Some clones in this sample may be carry-over from other donors' samples. The CDR3 runs from the conserved cysteine through the conserved F or W. The order of the fields is D gene, J gene, clone size, V gene, CDR3 protein, CDR3 DNA. The D gene is left open where the match is weak. Clone size is shown for a subset of rows, as once, few, many or a class of expanded clone.

>TRBD1|TRBJ1-1|.|TRBV18
CASSGQGADTEAFF
TGTGCCAGCTCAGGACAGGGGGCGGACACTGAAGCTTTCTTT
>TRBD1|TRBJ1-6|.|TRBV5-1
CASSSGTGDISPLHF
TGCGCCAGCAGCTCCGGGACAGGGGATATTTCACCCCTCCACTTT
>.|TRBJ2-2|.|TRBV28
CASSPGPQNTGELFF
TGTGCCAGCAGCCCGGGACCACAGAACACCGGGGAGCTGTTTTTT
>.|TRBJ2-5|.|TRBV7-9
CASDKRAGLGGETQYF
TGTGCCAGCGACAAACGGGCAGGGTTGGGAGGAGAGACCCAGTACTTC
>.|TRBJ2-7|.|TRBV25-1
CASSEGIPGEQYF
TGTGCCAGCAGTGAAGGTATACCGGGCGAGCAGTACTTC
>.|TRBJ1-2|few|TRBV2
CASSEHRDYGYTF
TGTGCCAGCAGTGAACACAGGGATTATGGCTACACCTTC
>TRBD1|TRBJ1-1|.|TRBV7-8
CASSPYRFDRGPTEAFF
TGTGCCAGCAGCCCCTACCGATTTGACAGGGGGCCTACTGAAGCTTTCTTT
>.|TRBJ2-1|few|TRBV28
CASSLVGDYNEQFF
TGTGCCAGCAGTTTGGTAGGGGACTACAATGAGCAGTTCTTC
>.|TRBJ2-7|.|TRBV6-6
CASSRPLARSYEQYF
TGTGCCAGCAGTCGCCCCTTAGCGAGATCCTACGAGCAGTACTTC
>.|TRBJ2-6|.|TRBV30
CAWNGDVAANVLTF
TGTGCCTGGAATGGGGATGTCGCGGCCAACGTCCTGACTTTC
>TRBD2|TRBJ2-1|.|TRBV7-3
CASSFGGRAYNEQFF
TGTGCCAGCAGCTTCGGAGGGAGGGCCTACAATGAGCAGTTCTTC
>TRBD2|TRBJ2-1|.|TRBV5-1
CASSEPGGRHNEQFF
TGCGCCAGCAGCGAACCGGGGGGACGCCACAATGAGCAGTTCTTC
>TRBD1|TRBJ1-1|.|TRBV28
CASSSGTVYMNTEAFF
TGTGCCAGCAGTTCCGGGACAGTCTACATGAACACTGAAGCTTTCTTT
>.|TRBJ1-1|.|TRBV6-6
CASSLDRVMNTEAFF
TGTGCCAGCTCCCTGGACAGAGTCATGAACACTGAAGCTTTCTTT
>TRBD1|TRBJ1-3|.|TRBV28
CASSVDRGPSGNTIYF
TGTGCCAGCAGTGTCGACAGGGGGCCCTCTGGAAACACCATATATTTT
>.|TRBJ2-7|.|TRBV9
CASSVLVGAGYEQYF
TGTGCCAGCAGCGTTCTCGTCGGAGCAGGCTACGAGCAGTACTTC
>TRBD1|TRBJ1-5|.|TRBV7-2
CASSPRQGHSNQPQHF
TGTGCCAGCAGCCCAAGACAGGGACATAGCAATCAGCCCCAGCATTTT
>.|TRBJ2-2|.|TRBV30
CAWSPRIGSAQYTGELFF
TGTGCCTGGAGTCCAAGAATTGGGTCAGCCCAGTATACCGGGGAGCTGTTTTTT
>.|TRBJ2-1|.|TRBV19
CASSIQTGSYNEQFF
TGTGCCAGTAGTATCCAGACAGGTAGCTACAATGAGCAGTTCTTC
>.|TRBJ2-5|.|TRBV28
CASTSSLTGETQYF
TGTGCCAGCACTTCCTCTTTAACGGGAGAGACCCAGTACTTC
>TRBD2|TRBJ2-3|.|TRBV27
CASSPTWTSGRGDTQYF
TGTGCCAGCAGTCCCACTTGGACTAGCGGGAGGGGAGATACGCAGTATTTT
>.|TRBJ1-2|.|TRBV15
CATSRDRDNYGYTF
TGTGCCACCAGCAGAGACAGGGACAACTATGGCTACACCTTC
>TRBD2|TRBJ2-5|.|TRBV5-1
CASSLVSGRGEETQYF
TGCGCCAGCAGCTTGGTTAGCGGGAGAGGGGAAGAGACCCAGTACTTC
>.|TRBJ1-2|.|TRBV5-5
CASSLGGVYGYTF
TGTGCCAGCTCCTTAGGTGGGGTTTATGGCTACACCTTC
>TRBD1|TRBJ2-5|.|TRBV5-4
CASSSRDRGETQYF
TGTGCCAGCAGCTCCCGGGACAGGGGAGAGACCCAGTACTTC
>.|TRBJ2-3|.|TRBV5-1
CASSGGPGTDTQYF
TGCGCCAGCAGCGGGGGGCCCGGCACAGATACGCAGTATTTT
>.|TRBJ1-5|.|TRBV5-8
CASNAEGGRGQPQHF
TGTGCCAGCAACGCCGAAGGGGGGAGAGGGCAGCCCCAGCATTTT
>TRBD2|TRBJ2-3|.|TRBV7-3
CASSSTSGNTDTQYF
TGTGCCAGCAGCTCAACTAGCGGAAACACAGATACGCAGTATTTT